Listed here are 7 T cell receptor beta chains from one sample, sequenced in a study of blood T cell repertoires in COVID-19. Libraries were prepared by immunoSEQ multiplex PCR; TCRdb keeps only in-frame clonotypes and omits some of them. This sample yields approximately 150,000 clones, of which more than 75% are seen a single time; 2.5% to 3% belongs to the top ten. Material: peripheral blood. These receptors all come from a woman older than 75 with COVID-19, enrolled during active disease.

The chain links TRBV6-5 to TRBJ1-1, with 7 bases that match TRBD1. Germline CDR1 reads MNHEY; CDR2 reads SVGAGI. Trimming cost V 7 bases and J 5 bases; bases outside gene matches: 7. CDR3 length: 13 amino acids. CDR3 sequence reads: CASTETGRTEAFF. The CDR3 DNA follows: TGTGCCAGCACCGAGACAGGGAGGACTGAAGCTTTCTTT.

The genes are TRBV6-5 and TRBJ2-7, with 7 bases fitting TRBD1. V lost 6 bases, J lost 3 bases, and 11 bases stayed unmatched. The germline V gene has CDR1 MNHEY and CDR2 SVGAGI. This CDR3 contains 15 residues. CDR3 loop: CASRRTGVDSYEQYF. The CDR3 region has the DNA TGTGCCAGCAGGCGAACAGGGGTTGATAGCTACGAGCAGTACTTC.

The chain carries TRBV28 and TRBJ2-7; TRBD2 is a possible D gene (6 bases). CDR1 is MDHEN, CDR2 SYDVKM, per germline. This CDR3 is 15 amino acids long. The V gene lost 6 bases and the J gene lost 7 bases, with 22 bases spanning the gap. The CDR3 sequence: CASSYPVWRVGEQYF. The CDR3, as DNA: TGTGCCAGCAGCTACCCGGTGTGGAGGGTCGGGGAGCAGTACTTC.

V and J are TRBV7-8 and TRBJ1-5, with TRBD1 as a possible D gene (5 bases). Germline CDR1 is SGHVS and CDR2 is FQNEAQ. CDR3 length equals 15 residues. V was shortened by 5 bases and J by 6 bases, with 17 bases between the two germline ends. CDR3 residues: CASSRDSSGGQPQHF. DNA for the CDR3: TGTGCCAGCAGCCGAGACAGTTCCGGGGGTCAGCCCCAGCATTTT.

The chain couples TRBV9 to TRBJ1-4, with 10 bases aligning to TRBD1. CDR1 is SGDLS, CDR2 YYNGEE, per germline. The CDR3 spans 14 residues. V shed 2 bases and J 5 bases; nucleotides not matched to a gene: 0. CDR3 in amino acids: CASSVGQGNEKLFF. The CDR3 nucleotides read TGTGCCAGCAGCGTGGGACAGGGGAATGAAAAACTGTTTTTT.

This clone was counted a single time. The gene calls are TRBV6-6 and TRBJ1-2; D is unclear. Trimming pared 2 bases from V and 4 bases from J, leaving 11 bases between. The CDR3 runs 14 residues. The germline V gene encodes CDR1 MNHNY and CDR2 SVGAGI (reference sequence). CDR3 amino acids: CASSYVEGIYGYTF. The CDR3 DNA follows: TGTGCCAGCAGTTACGTTGAGGGAATCTATGGCTACACCTTC.

This clone occurred a few times. The J gene is TRBJ1-4, the V gene TRBV19, with D possibly matching TRBD1 (6 bases). CDR3 length: 15 residues. The germline V gene encodes CDR1 LNHDA and CDR2 SQIVND (reference sequence). Between the trimmed V and J ends, which lost 1 base and 4 bases, there was a span of 10 bases. This CDR3 is CASSIGWTVNEKLFF. The CDR3, as DNA: TGTGCCAGTAGTATAGGCTGGACAGTTAATGAAAAACTGTTTTTT.